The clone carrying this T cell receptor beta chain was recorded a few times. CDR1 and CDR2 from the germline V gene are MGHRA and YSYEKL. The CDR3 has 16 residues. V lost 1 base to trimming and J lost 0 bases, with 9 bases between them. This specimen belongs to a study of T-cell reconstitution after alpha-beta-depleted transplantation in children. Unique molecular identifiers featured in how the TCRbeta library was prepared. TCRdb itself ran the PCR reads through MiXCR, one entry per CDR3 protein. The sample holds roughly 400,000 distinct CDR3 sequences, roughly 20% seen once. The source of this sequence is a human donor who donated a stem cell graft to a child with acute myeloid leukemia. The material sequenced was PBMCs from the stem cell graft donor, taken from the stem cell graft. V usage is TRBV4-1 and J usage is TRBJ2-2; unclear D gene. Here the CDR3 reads CASSQGNGANTGELFF. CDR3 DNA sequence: TGCGCCAGCAGCCAAGGGAACGGAGCGAACACCGGGGAGCTGTTTTTT.